The text below deals with one T cell receptor beta chain. This entry belongs to a study of control samples from healthy donors and cancer patients. With 6 bases removed from V and 1 base from J, the gap between germline ends came to 15 bases. Germline V lookup: CDR1 SQVTM, CDR2 ANQGSEA. This CDR3 spans 14 amino acids. Using immunoSEQ multiplex PCR, the repertoire was profiled, and TCRdb retains in-frame clones only, with some absent. In the table there are about 92,000 clones, almost 85% of which are singletons. Sequencing used blood. The rearrangement joins TRBV29-1 to TRBJ1-1; maybe TRBD1 (6 bases). The source is a woman aged 55-70 years in good health. CDR3: CSVAVNRANTEAFF. The DNA for the CDR3 is TGCAGCGTCGCCGTCAACAGGGCGAACACTGAAGCTTTCTTT.